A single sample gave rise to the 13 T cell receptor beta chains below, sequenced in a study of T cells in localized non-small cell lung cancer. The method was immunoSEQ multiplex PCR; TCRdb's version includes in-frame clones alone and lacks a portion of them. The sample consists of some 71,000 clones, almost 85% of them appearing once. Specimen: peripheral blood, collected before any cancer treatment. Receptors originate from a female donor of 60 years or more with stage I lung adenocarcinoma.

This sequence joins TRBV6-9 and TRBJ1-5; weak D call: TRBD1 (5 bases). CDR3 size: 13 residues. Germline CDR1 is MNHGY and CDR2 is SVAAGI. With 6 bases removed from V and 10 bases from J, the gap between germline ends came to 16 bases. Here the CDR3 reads CASSPQTAFPQHF. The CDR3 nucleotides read TGTGCCAGCAGCCCTCAGACAGCCTTCCCCCAGCATTTT.

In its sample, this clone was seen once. The CDR3: CASSKQGAVGYTF. CDR3 nucleotides: TGTGCCAGTAGTAAACAGGGGGCAGTTGGCTACACCTTC. The chain joins TRBV19 to TRBJ1-2, with TRBD1 matching over 9 bases. The CDR3 runs to 13 residues. Looked up from germline, CDR1 is LNHDA and CDR2 is SQIVND (reference sequence). The ends lost 4 bases at V and 7 bases at J; junction bases unmatched: 4. The variable domain in full, with the rest retrieved from reference TRBV19 and TRBJ1-2, is DGGITQSPKYLFRKEGQNVTLSCEQNLNHDAMYWYRQDPGQGLRLIYYSQIVNDFQKGDIAEGYSVSREKKESFPLTVTSAQKNPTAFYLCASSKQGAVGYTFGSGTRLTVV.

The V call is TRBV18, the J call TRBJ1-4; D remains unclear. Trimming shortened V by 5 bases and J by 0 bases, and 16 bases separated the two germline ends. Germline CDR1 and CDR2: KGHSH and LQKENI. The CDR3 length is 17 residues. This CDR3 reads CASSGLSSDATNEKLFF. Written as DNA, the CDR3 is TGTGCCAGCTCAGGACTTTCCTCAGATGCAACTAATGAAAAACTGTTTTTT.

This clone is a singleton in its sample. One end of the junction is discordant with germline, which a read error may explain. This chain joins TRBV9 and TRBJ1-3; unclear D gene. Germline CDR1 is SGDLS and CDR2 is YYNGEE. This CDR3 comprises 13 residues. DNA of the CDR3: TGTGCCAGCAGTGTAGACTCTGGAAACACCATATATTTT. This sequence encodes CASSVDSGNTIYF.

The CDR3 loop is CSARAGGYTF. CDR3 sequence (DNA): TGCAGTGCTAGAGCTGGGGGCTACACCTTC. The chain is built from TRBV20-1 and TRBJ1-2; no clear D gene. CDR3 size: 10 residues. V dropped 1 base and J dropped 8 bases, with 5 bases sitting between them. Germline loops: CDR1 DFQATT, CDR2 SNEGSKA (reference sequence).

The CDR3 DNA sequence: TGTGCCAGTAGAGACTCGAGACAGGGTATCTATGGCTACACCTTC. Protein: CASRDSRQGIYGYTF. The rearrangement uses TRBV19 and TRBJ1-2; 7 positions agree with TRBD1. Germline V gene sequence: CDR1 LNHDA, CDR2 SQIVND (reference sequence). The junction had 11 bases not matched to a gene; V was cut back by 6 bases and J by 4 bases. The CDR3 is 15 residues long.

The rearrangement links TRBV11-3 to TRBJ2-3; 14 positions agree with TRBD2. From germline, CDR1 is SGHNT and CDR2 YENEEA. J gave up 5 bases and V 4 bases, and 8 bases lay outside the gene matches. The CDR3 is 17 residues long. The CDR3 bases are TGTGCCAGCAGCTCTAGACTAGCGGGAGGGCCTTTAGATACGCAGTATTTT. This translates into CASSSRLAGGPLDTQYF.

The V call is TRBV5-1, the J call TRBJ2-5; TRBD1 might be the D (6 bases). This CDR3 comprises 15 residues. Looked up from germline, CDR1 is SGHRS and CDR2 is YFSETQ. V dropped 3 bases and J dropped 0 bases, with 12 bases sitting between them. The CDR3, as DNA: TGCGCCAGCAGCTCGGACAGATCCTACCAAGAGACCCAGTACTTC. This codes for CASSSDRSYQETQYF.

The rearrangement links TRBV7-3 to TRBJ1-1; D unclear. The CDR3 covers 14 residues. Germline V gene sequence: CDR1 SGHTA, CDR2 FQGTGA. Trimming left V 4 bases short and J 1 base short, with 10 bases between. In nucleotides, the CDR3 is TGTGCCAGCAGCTCACGGACGGGGAACACTGAAGCTTTCTTT. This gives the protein CASSSRTGNTEAFF.

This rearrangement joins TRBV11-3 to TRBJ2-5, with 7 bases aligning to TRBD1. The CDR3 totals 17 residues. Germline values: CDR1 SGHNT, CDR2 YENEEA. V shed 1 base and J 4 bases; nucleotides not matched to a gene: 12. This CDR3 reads CASSLGPKERGLETQYF. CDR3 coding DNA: TGTGCCAGCAGCTTAGGGCCCAAGGAGAGGGGGCTAGAGACCCAGTACTTC.

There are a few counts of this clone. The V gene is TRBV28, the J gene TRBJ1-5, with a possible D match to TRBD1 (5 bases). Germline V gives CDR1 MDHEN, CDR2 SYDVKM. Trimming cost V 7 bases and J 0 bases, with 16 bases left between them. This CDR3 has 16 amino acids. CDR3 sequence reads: CASTQGGGYSNQPQHF. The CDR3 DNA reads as TGTGCCAGCACACAAGGCGGGGGTTATAGCAATCAGCCCCAGCATTTT.

The CDR3 region has the DNA TGTGCCAGCAGCTTAACTTCGACCTCTGGAAACACCATATATTTT. Translating it yields CASSLTSTSGNTIYF. The chain links TRBV11-3 to TRBJ1-3; D gene uncertain. Germline V CDR1 and CDR2: SGHNT, YENEEA. The CDR3 length is 15 residues. Trimming cost V 2 bases and J 0 bases, with 8 bases left between them.

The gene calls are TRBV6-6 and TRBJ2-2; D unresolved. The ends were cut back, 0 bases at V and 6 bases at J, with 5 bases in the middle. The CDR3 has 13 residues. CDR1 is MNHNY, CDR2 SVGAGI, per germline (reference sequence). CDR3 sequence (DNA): TGTGCCAGCAGTTACTCTGAGGCCGGGGAGCTGTTTTTT. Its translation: CASSYSEAGELFF.